The 24 T cell receptor beta chains presented below share a single source sample, sequenced in a study of CD8+ T cells in alopecia areata. cDNA serving as the sequencing template came from extracted, reverse transcribed RNA. Generated by immunoSEQ multiplex PCR, the TCRdb table keeps only in-frame clones and is missing some. The sample contains about 160,000 clones, under 70% of which appear only once. The treatment: oral pan-JAK inhibitor, 5-10 mg twice daily. The sequencing here drew on CD4+ T cells sorted from blood, taken at week 4, from a patient treated with tofacitinib. The source is a human donor with alopecia areata.

The chain employs TRBV11-2 and TRBJ2-3, with no clear D. Germline V gene sequence: CDR1 SGHAT, CDR2 FQNNGV. Trimming stripped 5 bases from V and 0 bases from J, with 12 bases between. There are 15 residues in the CDR3. The CDR3 loop reads CASSPGSASTDTQYF. The CDR3 coding sequence is TGTGCCAGCAGCCCCGGCTCTGCGAGCACAGATACGCAGTATTTT.

This chain links TRBV7-2 with TRBJ2-1; 7 nucleotides align to TRBD2. CDR1 SGHTA and CDR2 FQGNSA come from the germline V gene. The V and J ends lost 2 bases and 4 bases, in that order; junction bases with no gene match: 8. The CDR3 loop spans 16 amino acids. CDR3 nucleotides: TGTGCCAGCAGCTTACGTTGGCGGGGGAGTTACAATGAGCAGTTCTTC. It codes for CASSLRWRGSYNEQFF. Looking up the rest from reference TRBV7-2 and TRBJ2-1 gives the full variable domain: GAGVSQSPSNKVTEKGKDVELRCDPISGHTALYWYRQSLGQGLEFLIYFQGNSAPDKSGLPSDRFSAERTGGSVSTLTIQRTQQEDSAVYLCASSLRWRGSYNEQFFGPGTRLTVL.

The rearrangement links TRBV6-1 to TRBJ2-5, with D possibly matching TRBD1 (5 bases). CDR1 and CDR2 from the germline V gene are MNHNS and SASEGT. Trimming stripped 7 bases from V and 5 bases from J, with 11 bases between. CDR3 size: 12 residues. CDR3 nucleotide sequence: TGTGCCAGCACGGCAGGGCTGGAGACCCAGTACTTC. Protein sequence: CASTAGLETQYF.

The chain recombines TRBV30 with TRBJ1-6; TRBD1 matches at 7 bases. CDR1 is GTSNPN, CDR2 SVGIG, per germline (reference sequence). With 0 bases clipped from V and 8 bases from J, the junction kept 7 bases outside the gene matches. CDR3 length: 15 residues. The CDR3 DNA sequence: TGTGCCTGGAGTGTATATCGGACAGGATATTCACCCCTCCACTTT. It translates to CAWSVYRTGYSPLHF. The full variable domain, rest sourced from reference TRBV30 and TRBJ1-6, is SQTIHQWPATLVQPVGSPLSLECTVEGTSNPNLYWYRQAAGRGLQLLFYSVGIGQISSEVPQNLSASRPQDRQFILSSKKLLLSDSGFYLCAWSVYRTGYSPLHFGNGTRLTVT.

This clone was detected many times. The chain is built from TRBV14 and TRBJ2-7, with 10 bases identical to TRBD1. Germline V gene data show CDR1 as SGHDN and CDR2 as FVKESK. With 9 bases clipped from V and 3 bases from J, the junction kept 5 bases outside the gene matches. This CDR3 has 13 amino acids. CDR3 loop: CARTTGGHYEQYF. CDR3 coding DNA: TGTGCCAGGACGACAGGGGGCCACTACGAGCAGTACTTC.

The J gene is TRBJ2-7, the V gene TRBV30, with unresolved D. Trimming removed 4 bases from V and 9 bases from J, with 13 bases in between. This CDR3 region has 11 residues. Germline V gene lookup returns CDR1 GTSNPN and CDR2 SVGIG (reference sequence). The CDR3, as DNA: TGTGCCTGGACAGGTAGCTCGGGGCAGTACTTC. It encodes CAWTGSSGQYF.

Here the CDR3 reads CAWDRDFPGSPLHF. CDR3 nucleotides: TGTGCCTGGGACAGGGATTTTCCAGGTTCACCCCTCCACTTT. The chain uses TRBV30 and TRBJ1-6; 7 nucleotides line up with TRBD1. There are 14 residues in the CDR3. Germline-derived CDR1 and CDR2 are GTSNPN and SVGIG (reference sequence). Unmatched junction bases numbered 10, after V lost 5 bases and J lost 9 bases.

The chain recombines TRBV29-1 with TRBJ1-4; D unresolved. In germline, CDR1 is SQVTM, CDR2 ANQGSEA. The CDR3 contains 10 residues. The CDR3 DNA reads TGCTCTGGCGGGGATGAAAAACTGTTTTTT. Translation: CSGGDEKLFF. Combining the CDR3 with reference TRBV29-1 and TRBJ1-4 gives the whole variable domain SAVISQKPSRDICQRGTSLTIQCQVDSQVTMMFWYRQQPGQSLTLIATANQGSEATYESGFVIDKFPISRPNLTFSTLTVSNMSPEDSSIYLCSGGDEKLFFGSGTQLSVL.

CDR3 sequence: CSVGRGQGHEQYF. The CDR3 region has the DNA TGCAGCGTTGGCCGTGGACAGGGCCACGAGCAGTACTTC. The chain carries TRBV29-1 and TRBJ2-7; TRBD1 matches 8 bases. The J segment lost 5 bases and the V segment lost 4 bases, leaving 7 bases of the junction unmatched. Germline CDR1 SQVTM, CDR2 ANQGSEA. CDR3 length: 13 residues.

V usage is TRBV25-1 and J usage is TRBJ2-5; no firm D call. The CDR3 spans 11 residues. Per the germline V gene, CDR1 is MGHDK and CDR2 is SYGVNS. Trimming removed 5 bases from V and 3 bases from J, with 4 bases in between. CDR3 nucleotide sequence: TGTGCCAGCAGTCCAAAAGAGACCCAGTACTTC. Encoded protein: CASSPKETQYF.

The V and J genes are TRBV18 and TRBJ2-7, with D unresolved. Trimming removed 1 base at V and 0 bases at J, with 7 bases between. The CDR3 totals 14 residues. Germline V gene lookup returns CDR1 KGHSH and CDR2 LQKENI. Here the CDR3 DNA reads TGTGCCAGCTCACCACAAGTAAGCTCCTACGAGCAGTACTTC. This gives the protein CASSPQVSSYEQYF.

In this sample, this clone turned up a few times. V gene TRBV11-3 combines with J gene TRBJ2-3, with D perhaps TRBD2 (5 bases). The germline gives CDR1 SGHNT, CDR2 YENEEA. There are 18 residues in the CDR3. V gave up 0 bases and J gave up 6 bases, with 22 bases separating them. CDR3 DNA: TGTGCCAGCAGCTTAGATCCCTGGCGGGCGAAAGCTGGGGATACGCAGTATTTT. Its protein is CASSLDPWRAKAGDTQYF.

Only a few counts were recorded for this clone. V usage is TRBV5-8 and J usage is TRBJ1-3; D unresolved. The V gene lost 1 base and the J gene lost 4 bases, with 15 bases spanning the gap. CDR3 length: 16 residues. Per the germline V gene, CDR1 is SGHTS and CDR2 is YDEGEE. CDR3 nucleotide sequence: TGTGCCAGCAGCTTGAGGTCGGCTTTGGGGGGAAACACCATATATTTT. It codes for CASSLRSALGGNTIYF. Full variable domain (remainder filled in from reference TRBV5-8 and TRBJ1-3): EAGVTQSPTHLIKTRGQQATLRCSPISGHTSVYWYQQALGLGLQFLLWYDEGEERNRGNFPPRFSGRQFPNYSSELNVNALELEDSALYLCASSLRSALGGNTIYFGEGSWLTVV.

The genes are TRBV25-1 and TRBJ2-5; 7 bases agree with TRBD1. CDR1 is MGHDK and CDR2 is SYGVNS in the germline V gene. The CDR3 has 14 amino acids. Unmatched junction bases numbered 7, after V lost 0 bases and J lost 9 bases. The CDR3: CASSEYYDRESQYF. CDR3 DNA sequence: TGTGCCAGCAGTGAATATTACGACAGGGAGTCCCAGTACTTC. Full variable domain (outside the CDR3, taken from reference TRBV25-1 and TRBJ2-5): EADIYQTPRYLVIGTGKKITLECSQTMGHDKMYWYQQDPGMELHLIHYSYGVNSTEKGDLSSESTVSRIRTEHFPLTLESARPSHTSQYLCASSEYYDRESQYFGPGTRLLVL.

This clone was seen a handful of times. The rearrangement uses TRBV6-5 and TRBJ2-5; 13 bases match TRBD2. This CDR3 is built from 16 residues. Germline V CDR1 and CDR2: MNHEY, SVGAGI. The V segment lost 2 bases and the J segment 1 base; nucleotides outside the gene matches: 1. The CDR3 DNA follows: TGTGCCAGCAGTTACGGGACTAGCGGGACCCAAGAGACCCAGTACTTC. Translation gives CASSYGTSGTQETQYF.

The chain employs TRBV29-1 and TRBJ1-2; no definite D call. The CDR3 sequence is 11 residues long. Germline V gene sequence: CDR1 SQVTM, CDR2 ANQGSEA. Trimming left V 7 bases short and J 4 bases short, with 10 bases between. The CDR3 here is CSAETGYGYTF. The CDR3 coding sequence is TGCAGCGCTGAGACTGGCTATGGCTACACCTTC.

The chain combines TRBV15 with TRBJ2-5; D is unresolved. V dropped 0 bases and J dropped 5 bases, with 4 bases sitting between them. There are 12 residues in the CDR3. CDR1 and CDR2 from the germline V gene are LNHNV and YYDKDF (reference sequence). The CDR3 is CATSRDEETQYF. CDR3 bases: TGTGCCACCAGCAGAGATGAGGAGACCCAGTACTTC.

The chain carries TRBV7-3 and TRBJ2-2; D ambiguous. This CDR3 is 15 amino acids long. Germline V gives CDR1 SGHTA, CDR2 FQGTGA. V lost 5 bases and J lost 4, with 14 bases in between. This CDR3 is CASSPGSWSTGELFF. The CDR3 nucleotides are TGTGCCAGCAGCCCCGGGTCTTGGAGCACCGGGGAGCTGTTTTTT.

The V gene is TRBV29-1, the J gene TRBJ2-3, with D tentatively TRBD2 (7 bases). V was pared by 1 base and J by 0 bases, with 17 bases between. CDR3 size: 17 residues. Germline V gene lookup returns CDR1 SQVTM and CDR2 ANQGSEA. The CDR3 is CSVEGAGASLSTDTQYF. In DNA form, the CDR3 reads TGCAGCGTTGAAGGGGCGGGGGCTTCCCTTAGCACAGATACGCAGTATTTT.

V and J are TRBV27 and TRBJ2-3, with D hard to call. V was shortened by 6 bases and J by 2 bases, with 15 bases between the two germline ends. Germline CDR1 and CDR2: MNHEY and SMNVEV (reference sequence). The CDR3 is 15 residues long. CDR3: CASSSEPAITDTQYF. The CDR3 nucleotides are TGTGCCAGCAGCTCCGAACCGGCCATCACAGATACGCAGTATTTT.

This clone was observed a handful of times. V usage is TRBV6-5 and J usage is TRBJ1-4; 9 positions match TRBD1. CDR1 is MNHEY, CDR2 SVGAGI, per germline. V shed 7 bases and J 7 bases; nucleotides not matched to a gene: 4. This CDR3 has 13 residues. CDR3 nucleotide sequence: TGTGCCAGCACCGGGACAGGGCGTGAAAAACTGTTTTTT. It encodes CASTGTGREKLFF.

The chain links TRBV5-4 to TRBJ1-5; D is unresolved. Trimming removed 0 bases from V and 6 bases from J, with 16 bases in between. The CDR3 extends over 16 amino acids. CDR1 SGHNT and CDR2 YYREEE come from the germline V gene (reference sequence). The CDR3 DNA is TGTGCCAGCAGCTTGGGAGGACTGATGGCCGGTCAGCCCCAGCATTTT. Translated: CASSLGGLMAGQPQHF.

This clone was seen just once. This chain links TRBV30 with TRBJ2-3; 8 bases are a match to TRBD2. V shed 4 bases, J shed 4 bases, and the junction held 7 bases outside the gene matches. The CDR3 spans 14 residues. In germline, CDR1 is GTSNPN, CDR2 SVGIG (reference sequence). The CDR3 nucleotides read TGTGCCTGGACCGTGGGCGGGGGGTCAGATACGCAGTATTTT. It translates to CAWTVGGGSDTQYF.

The rearrangement joins TRBV19 to TRBJ1-6; D is undetermined. This CDR3 has 14 residues. Germline CDR1 LNHDA, CDR2 SQIVND (reference sequence). Trimming left V 5 bases short and J 14 bases short, with 19 bases between. In DNA, the CDR3 is TGTGCCAGTAGTGACTCCGGGCCGATGCTGGCCCTCCACTTT. The encoded protein is CASSDSGPMLALHF.